The 9 T cell receptor beta chains presented below share a single source sample, sequenced in a study of T cells in narcolepsy. Data came from immunoSEQ multiplex PCR; TCRdb stores just in-frame clones and leaves some out. The table lists roughly 20,000 clones, around 86% of them singletons, with approximately 1.6% in the top ten. The sample taken for sequencing was memory (CD45RA-) CD4+ T cells from blood. The receptor source for this set is a human donor in good health.

The chain combines TRBV28 with TRBJ1-2; D is unclear. The CDR3 has 14 amino acids. Germline V gene lookup returns CDR1 MDHEN and CDR2 SYDVKM. Trimming removed 5 bases at V and 0 bases at J, with 10 bases between. CDR3 protein: CASSTAPPNYGYTF. The CDR3 DNA reads TGTGCCAGCAGTACAGCTCCTCCTAACTATGGCTACACCTTC.

This clone was seen once. The chain employs TRBV5-1 and TRBJ2-3; D is ambiguous. V lost 0 bases and J lost 9, with 11 bases in between. The germline gives CDR1 SGHRS, CDR2 YFSETQ. This CDR3 has 13 residues. CDR3 in DNA: TGCGCCAGCAGCTTGGGATGGGGTTACACGCAGTATTTT. Its translation is CASSLGWGYTQYF.

This clone was seen just once. V is TRBV7-6 and J is TRBJ2-7, with D perhaps assigned TRBD1 or TRBD2 (5 bases each). V lost 5 bases and J 3 bases, leaving 11 bases between the germline ends. The CDR3 covers 13 residues. CDR1 and CDR2 from the germline V gene are SGHVS and FNYEAQ. The DNA for the CDR3 is TGTGCCAGCAGCACGGGACCGAGCTACGAGCAGTACTTC. This encodes CASSTGPSYEQYF.

The chain recombines TRBV6-1 with TRBJ2-4; D may be TRBD2 (7 bases). Germline loops: CDR1 MNHNS, CDR2 SASEGT. The length of the CDR3 is 13 residues. V was pared by 8 bases and J by 9 bases, with 17 bases between. The CDR3 region has the DNA TGTGCCAGCCACCCGCGGGGGCTCGGCATTCAGTACTTC. Translated: CASHPRGLGIQYF.

The chain recombines TRBV18 with TRBJ2-2, with 8 positions matching TRBD2. Trimming cost V 0 bases and J 11 bases; bases outside gene matches: 14. Germline V gives CDR1 KGHSH, CDR2 LQKENI. The CDR3 consists of 17 residues. The CDR3 region has the DNA TGTGCCAGCTCACCACCGCGACCGGGGGGGAAGATTCTCGAGCTGTTTTTT. Protein: CASSPPRPGGKILELFF.

This rearrangement joins TRBV27 to TRBJ2-1, with TRBD2 identical over 7 bases. Unmatched junction bases numbered 6, after V lost 5 bases and J lost 5 bases. This CDR3 is 14 amino acids long. Germline values: CDR1 MNHEY, CDR2 SMNVEV (reference sequence). DNA for the CDR3: TGTGCCAGCAGTCTTAGGGGAGGGAACAATGAGCAGTTCTTC. This encodes CASSLRGGNNEQFF.

V usage is TRBV9 and J usage is TRBJ1-1; D may be TRBD1 (6 bases). Germline CDR1 and CDR2: SGDLS and YYNGEE. The length of the CDR3 is 18 residues. The V end lost 0 bases, the J end lost 1 base, and 19 bases lay between the germline ends. The CDR3 loop is CASSVEGVLSLENTEAFF. CDR3 in DNA: TGTGCCAGCAGCGTAGAGGGGGTTTTATCATTGGAGAACACTGAAGCTTTCTTT.

This chain joins TRBV19 and TRBJ2-7, with 7 bases matching TRBD1. Germline V gene sequence: CDR1 LNHDA, CDR2 SQIVND (reference sequence). This CDR3 has 15 residues. V was clipped by 6 bases and J by 0 bases; unmatched bases: 8. This CDR3 reads CASSQNWDSSYEQYF. The DNA for the CDR3 is TGTGCCAGTAGCCAGAATTGGGACAGCTCCTACGAGCAGTACTTC. Based on the CDR3 plus reference TRBV19 and TRBJ2-7, the full variable domain is DGGITQSPKYLFRKEGQNVTLSCEQNLNHDAMYWYRQDPGQGLRLIYYSQIVNDFQKGDIAEGYSVSREKKESFPLTVTSAQKNPTAFYLCASSQNWDSSYEQYFGPGTRLTVT.

CDR3 DNA: TGTGCCAGCAGCCTCGGTGCGGGACACCTAACAGATACGCAGTATTTT. This sequence encodes CASSLGAGHLTDTQYF. The rearrangement uses TRBV7-6 and TRBJ2-3; D assignment may be TRBD1 or TRBD2 (6 bases each). Trimming took off 5 bases at V and 3 bases at J, with 18 bases between the two ends. Germline CDR1 reads SGHVS; CDR2 reads FNYEAQ. The CDR3 spans 16 residues.